This T cell receptor (beta chain) stems from a study of T-cell memory formation after mild COVID-19. TCRdb re-derived calls from the 5' RACE reads in MiXCR, one entry per CDR3 protein. The data hold 80,000 to 90,000 distinct CDR3 sequences, with around 27% observed a single time. The germline CDR1 and CDR2 sequences are MNHEY and SVGAGI. The CDR3 spans 14 residues. V was shortened by 2 bases and J by 5 bases, with 12 bases between the two germline ends. General study points: A balance of CD4 and CD8 characterized clones contracting day 15 to 85, whereas later expanders leaned CD4+.

The sample holds a few counts of this clonotype. Its cognate antigen is unknown. The V and J genes are TRBV6-5 and TRBJ1-2; the D gene is possibly TRBD1 (6 bases). The sequenced sample consisted of PBMCs or a T cell subset sorted from them (not recorded which). This clonotype originated in a young man who had mild COVID-19 (a few samples of this study predate the infection). Cell type and time point are not known. This CDR3 is CASSYIQGGYGYTF. The CDR3 coding sequence is TGTGCCAGCAGTTACATACAGGGAGGGTATGGCTACACCTTC.